The 25 T cell receptor beta chains in this list originate from one sample, sequenced in a study of T cell clonotyping in hematopoietic cell transplantation. Method: immunoSEQ multiplex PCR; TCRdb's copy keeps in-frame clones and lacks some. Altogether 15,000 to 20,000 clones are present, 60% to 80% being singletons, with the ten largest covering about a sixth. Described time point: recipient sample about 28 days before transplant, after cytoreduction. The source material was peripheral blood mononuclear cells, sampled before stem cell transplant. The source of these receptors is a man between 60 and 70 years old with acute myeloid leukemia. Some clones in this sample may be carry-over from other donors' samples.

This chain connects TRBV6-1 to TRBJ1-2, with 9 bases that match TRBD1. Germline values: CDR1 MNHNS, CDR2 SASEGT. V lost 3 bases, J lost 2 bases, and 4 bases stayed unmatched. This CDR3 is 15 amino acids long. The CDR3: CASSEPGQGNYGYTF. The DNA for the CDR3 is TGTGCCAGCAGTGAGCCGGGACAGGGAAACTATGGCTACACCTTC.

The gene calls are TRBV5-6 and TRBJ1-2; the D is unclear. The CDR3 is 13 residues long. Germline V CDR1 and CDR2: SGHDT, YYEEEE. V was pared by 6 bases and J by 0 bases, with 9 bases between. This CDR3 reads CASTRPTNYGYTF. CDR3 nucleotide sequence: TGTGCCAGCACCAGACCGACTAACTATGGCTACACCTTC.

The chain joins TRBV5-6 to TRBJ1-4; D is unclear. The V and J ends lost 1 base and 3 bases respectively, with 10 bases between them. Germline CDR1 SGHDT, CDR2 YYEEEE. The CDR3 is 15 residues long. CDR3: CASSLNGGANEKLFF. In DNA form, the CDR3 reads TGTGCCAGCAGCTTGAACGGAGGAGCTAATGAAAAACTGTTTTTT.

The chain is built from TRBV2 and TRBJ1-4; 9 nucleotides line up with TRBD1. J gave up 7 bases and V 8 bases, and 17 bases lay outside the gene matches. Germline V CDR1 and CDR2: SNHLY, FYNNEI. The CDR3 loop spans 17 amino acids. CDR3 DNA: TGTGCCAGCCATCCGGGACAGGGCCGCAAAGAGAGTGAAAAACTGTTTTTT. It yields the protein CASHPGQGRKESEKLFF.

The J gene is TRBJ2-5, the V gene TRBV7-2; 8 bases match TRBD2. The CDR3 is made up of 14 amino acids. Germline V gene sequence: CDR1 SGHTA, CDR2 FQGNSA. V lost 4 bases to trimming and J lost 7 bases; unmatched junction nucleotides: 8. In DNA, the CDR3 is TGTGCCAGCAGCTGGGGACTAGGGGGAGGGACCCAGTACTTC. It codes for CASSWGLGGGTQYF.

This rearrangement joins TRBV4-2 to TRBJ2-2, with 8 nucleotides matching TRBD1. The germline V gene encodes CDR1 LGHNA and CDR2 YNFKEQ. This CDR3 comprises 16 residues. J lost 3 bases, V lost 4 bases, and 7 bases had no gene match. Here the CDR3 reads CASSLPRGRDTGELFF. Written as DNA, the CDR3 is TGTGCCAGCAGCCTCCCCAGGGGGCGCGACACCGGGGAGCTGTTTTTT.

As DNA, the CDR3 is TGTGCCTGGAGCGGGGGGGATCAAGAGACCCAGTACTTC. Amino acids: CAWSGGDQETQYF. This chain joins TRBV30 and TRBJ2-5; 8 bases map to TRBD2. The V segment lost 3 bases and the J segment 2 bases; nucleotides outside the gene matches: 2. This CDR3 comprises 13 residues. The V gene's germline CDR1 is GTSNPN and CDR2 SVGIG (reference sequence).

V and J are TRBV11-1 and TRBJ1-3; tentatively, D is TRBD1 (5 bases). The V end was cut by 0 bases, the J end by 3 bases, with 9 bases between. The CDR3 runs to 15 residues. Germline values: CDR1 SGHAT, CDR2 FQDESV (reference sequence). The CDR3 loop is CASSLAGTLGNTIYF. Here the CDR3 DNA reads TGTGCCAGCAGCTTAGCGGGGACGCTTGGAAACACCATATATTTT.

The CDR3 sequence: CASSRGDGSGANVLTF. In DNA form, the CDR3 reads TGCGCCAGCAGCCGAGGAGACGGCTCTGGGGCCAACGTCCTGACTTTC. This chain connects TRBV4-1 to TRBJ2-6; no clear D gene. Germline V gives CDR1 MGHRA, CDR2 YSYEKL. This CDR3 comprises 16 residues. With 4 bases removed from V and 0 bases from J, the gap between germline ends came to 10 bases.

The rearrangement links TRBV12-5 to TRBJ2-7, with 9 bases matching TRBD2. Germline V lookup: CDR1 LGHNT, CDR2 FRNRAP. V was clipped by 0 bases and J by 0 bases; unmatched bases: 3. The CDR3 is 16 residues long. CDR3 bases: TGTGCTAGTGGTTTGGTACCTAGCGGGACCTCCTACGAGCAGTACTTC. This sequence encodes CASGLVPSGTSYEQYF.

This clone was observed once. The chain has TRBV6-1 and TRBJ2-7, with D tentatively TRBD1 or TRBD2 (5 bases each). The ends were cut back, 4 bases at V and 0 bases at J, with 10 bases in the middle. The V gene's germline CDR1 is MNHNS and CDR2 SASEGT. CDR3 length: 14 residues. The CDR3 bases are TGTGCCAGCAGTGGAGCTGGGGGCTCCTACGAGCAGTACTTC. Translating gives CASSGAGGSYEQYF.

This clone was recorded a few times. This rearrangement joins TRBV4-3 to TRBJ2-1; D may be TRBD1 or TRBD2 (6 bases each). Germline V gene lookup returns CDR1 LGHNA and CDR2 YSLEER. The CDR3 is made up of 17 amino acids. V was cut by 0 bases and J by 5 bases, with 17 bases left in between. The CDR3 DNA reads as TGCGCCAGCAGCCAAGAGAGGGGGGTTCCCCCCAACAATGAGCAGTTCTTC. Translated, it gives CASSQERGVPPNNEQFF.

The chain employs TRBV28 and TRBJ1-2; D perhaps matches TRBD1 (6 bases). Trimming took off 3 bases at V and 6 bases at J, with 14 bases between the two ends. The CDR3 consists of 14 residues. Per the germline V gene, CDR1 is MDHEN and CDR2 is SYDVKM. DNA of the CDR3: TGTGCCAGCAGTTTGCAAACAGGGACGGATGGCTACACCTTC. Encoded protein: CASSLQTGTDGYTF.

The chain couples TRBV4-1 to TRBJ2-6, with 7 positions matching TRBD1. CDR1 is MGHRA, CDR2 YSYEKL, per germline. Trimming cost V 0 bases and J 3 bases; bases outside gene matches: 11. The CDR3 is 19 residues long. This chain's CDR3 is CASSQDPVRGTLGANVLTF. CDR3 DNA sequence: TGCGCCAGCAGCCAAGATCCAGTCAGGGGGACCCTTGGGGCCAACGTCCTGACTTTC.

Here the CDR3 DNA reads TGTGCCAGCAGCGTTAGGCCAGGGGGAGTTTTCGAGCAGTACTTC. Amino acid sequence: CASSVRPGGVFEQYF. This chain joins TRBV9 and TRBJ2-7, with 7 nucleotides matching TRBD1. The CDR3 is 15 residues long. The germline V gene has CDR1 SGDLS and CDR2 YYNGEE. J lost 6 bases, V lost 2 bases, and 11 bases had no gene match.

The genes are TRBV27 and TRBJ1-1, with 7 bases that match TRBD1. The CDR3 totals 15 residues. The trim removed 4 bases at V and 0 bases at J, leaving 5 bases unmatched. CDR1 is MNHEY and CDR2 is SMNVEV in the germline V gene (reference sequence). In nucleotides, the CDR3 is TGTGCCAGCAGTTGGGACAGCGGCCTGAACACTGAAGCTTTCTTT. It is translated as CASSWDSGLNTEAFF.

The CDR3 DNA reads TGTGCCAGCAGCTTATCTAGCGGGGAACATACGCAGTATTTT. This codes for CASSLSSGEHTQYF. The rearrangement links TRBV7-3 to TRBJ2-3; TRBD2 matches at 9 bases. Germline lookup yields CDR1 SGHTA and CDR2 FQGTGA. Trimming cost V 2 bases and J 7 bases; bases outside gene matches: 4. The CDR3 totals 14 residues.

The chain recombines TRBV7-2 with TRBJ2-7, with D perhaps assigned TRBD1 or TRBD2 (5 bases each). The germline gives CDR1 SGHTA, CDR2 FQGNSA. V was clipped by 1 base and J by 3 bases, with 13 bases between them. CDR3 length: 15 amino acids. The chain's CDR3 is CASSLGGTVYYEQYF. DNA for the CDR3: TGTGCCAGCAGCTTAGGGGGGACGGTTTACTACGAGCAGTACTTC.

The chain employs TRBV29-1 and TRBJ2-3, with 7 bases fitting TRBD1. The CDR3 has 14 amino acids. Losses at the gene ends were 6 bases for V and 1 base for J; bases not matched to a gene: 7. From germline, CDR1 is SQVTM and CDR2 ANQGSEA. CDR3 amino acids: CSVNGQDGTDTQYF. The CDR3 nucleotides read TGCAGCGTGAATGGACAGGACGGCACAGATACGCAGTATTTT.

The rearrangement uses TRBV30 and TRBJ1-6; possibly TRBD1 for D (5 bases). Trimming stripped 0 bases from V and 8 bases from J, with 8 bases between. The CDR3 length is 13 residues. Germline CDR1 and CDR2: GTSNPN and SVGIG (reference sequence). CDR3 nucleotides: TGTGCCTGGAGTGTACAGGAGGATTCACCCCTCCACTTT. This translates into CAWSVQEDSPLHF.

The chain links TRBV5-4 to TRBJ2-7; no clear D gene. Germline V lookup: CDR1 SGHNT, CDR2 YYREEE (reference sequence). Trimming left V 0 bases short and J 1 base short, with 8 bases between. This CDR3 is 14 amino acids long. The CDR3 is CASSLGAGSYEQYF. In DNA, the CDR3 is TGTGCCAGCAGCTTGGGGGCAGGATCCTACGAGCAGTACTTC.

The chain carries TRBV27 and TRBJ1-1; 9 bases agree with TRBD1. The trim removed 4 bases at V and 4 bases at J, leaving 7 bases unmatched. The CDR3 has 15 residues. Germline lookup yields CDR1 MNHEY and CDR2 SMNVEV (reference sequence). The CDR3 loop reads CASSWGTGTGTEAFF. The CDR3 DNA follows: TGTGCCAGCAGTTGGGGGACAGGGACAGGCACTGAAGCTTTCTTT.

This clone was detected once. The V gene is TRBV7-7, the J gene TRBJ2-5; no firm D call. Trimming stripped 1 base from V and 7 bases from J, with 10 bases between. The CDR3 runs to 13 residues. The germline CDR1 and CDR2 sequences are SSHAT and FNYEAQ (reference sequence). CDR3 DNA sequence: TGTGCCAGCAGCTTAGAGGAACTGGGGACCCAGTACTTC. Translating gives CASSLEELGTQYF.

CDR3 loop: CASSRYSGGSYNEQFF. The CDR3 nucleotides read TGCGCCAGCAGCCGGTATTCGGGGGGCAGCTACAATGAGCAGTTCTTC. The chain has TRBV5-1 and TRBJ2-1; maybe TRBD2 (7 bases). Trimming shortened V by 4 bases and J by 3 bases, and 17 bases separated the two germline ends. The V gene's germline CDR1 is SGHRS and CDR2 YFSETQ. CDR3 size: 16 residues.

DNA of the CDR3: TGTGCCTGGAAGGGCCGGCAGGACACCGGGGAGCTGTTTTTT. Translation gives CAWKGRQDTGELFF. This chain connects TRBV30 to TRBJ2-2; D gene unclear. V lost 4 bases, J lost 3 bases, and 12 bases lay in between. This CDR3 has 14 amino acids. Germline V CDR1 and CDR2: GTSNPN, SVGIG (reference sequence).